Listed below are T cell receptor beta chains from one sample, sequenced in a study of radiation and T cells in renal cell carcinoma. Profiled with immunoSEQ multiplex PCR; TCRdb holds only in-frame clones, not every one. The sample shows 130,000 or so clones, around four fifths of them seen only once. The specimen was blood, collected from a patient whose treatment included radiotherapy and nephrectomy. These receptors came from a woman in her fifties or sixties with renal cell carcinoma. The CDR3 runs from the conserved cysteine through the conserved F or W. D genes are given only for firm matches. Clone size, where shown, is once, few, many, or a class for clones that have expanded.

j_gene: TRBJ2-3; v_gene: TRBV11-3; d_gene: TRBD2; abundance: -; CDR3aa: CASSFSTGGPTDTQYF; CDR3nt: TGTGCCAGCAGCTTTTCAACGGGAGGCCCCACAGATACGCAGTATTTT
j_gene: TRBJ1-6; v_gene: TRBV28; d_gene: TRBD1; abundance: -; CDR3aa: CASPSGRGQNSPLHF; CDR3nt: TGTGCCAGCCCTAGCGGCAGGGGACAGAATTCACCCCTCCACTTT
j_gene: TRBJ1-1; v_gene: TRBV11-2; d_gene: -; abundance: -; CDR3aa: CASSIDRLNTEAFF; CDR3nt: TGTGCCAGCAGCATCGACAGGTTGAACACTGAAGCTTTCTTT
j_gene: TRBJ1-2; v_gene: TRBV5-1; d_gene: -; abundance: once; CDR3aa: CASRPVAVPNYGYTF; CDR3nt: TGCGCCAGCAGGCCCGTGGCGGTTCCTAACTATGGCTACACCTTC
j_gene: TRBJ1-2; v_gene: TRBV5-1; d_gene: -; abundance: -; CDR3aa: CASSLERYGYTF; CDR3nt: TGCGCCAGCAGCTTGGAGCGGTATGGCTACACCTTC
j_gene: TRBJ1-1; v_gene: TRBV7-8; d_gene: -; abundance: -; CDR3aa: CASSLAIGGISEAFF; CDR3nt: TGTGCCAGCAGCTTAGCGATAGGGGGAATAAGTGAAGCTTTCTTT
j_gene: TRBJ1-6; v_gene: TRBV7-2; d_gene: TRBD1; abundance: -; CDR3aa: CASSLAGTGSSSPLHF; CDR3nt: TGTGCCAGCAGCTTAGCGGGGACAGGGTCGAGTTCACCCCTCCACTTT
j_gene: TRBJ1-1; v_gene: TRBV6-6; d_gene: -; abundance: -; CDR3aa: CASRIQTMNTEAFF; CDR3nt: TGTGCCAGCAGAATACAGACCATGAACACTGAAGCTTTCTTT
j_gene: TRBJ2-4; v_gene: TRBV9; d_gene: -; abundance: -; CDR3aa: CASSVGGSVAKNIQYF; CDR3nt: TGTGCCAGCAGCGTAGGCGGAAGTGTAGCCAAAAACATTCAGTACTTC
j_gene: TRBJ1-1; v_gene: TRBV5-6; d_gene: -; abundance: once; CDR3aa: CASSPGRVDSTEAFF; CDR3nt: TGTGCCAGCAGCCCAGGGAGGGTGGATAGCACTGAAGCTTTCTTT
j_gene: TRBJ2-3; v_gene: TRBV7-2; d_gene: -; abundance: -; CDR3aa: CASSLGRPDTQYF; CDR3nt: TGTGCCAGCAGCTTAGGGCGTCCAGATACGCAGTATTTT
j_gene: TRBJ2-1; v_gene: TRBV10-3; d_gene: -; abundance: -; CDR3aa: CAIRSLYNEQFF; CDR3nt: TGTGCCATCAGGTCCCTATACAATGAGCAGTTCTTC
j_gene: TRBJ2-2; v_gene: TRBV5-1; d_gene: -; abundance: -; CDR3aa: CASSPRLNTGELFF; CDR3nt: TGCGCCAGCAGCCCCCGATTGAACACCGGGGAGCTGTTTTTT
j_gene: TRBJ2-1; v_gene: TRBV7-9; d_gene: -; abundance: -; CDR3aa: CASSSLWDNEQFF; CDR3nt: TGTGCCAGCAGCTCCCTATGGGACAATGAGCAGTTCTTC
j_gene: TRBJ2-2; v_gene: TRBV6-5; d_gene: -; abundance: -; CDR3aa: CASSYRGTGELFF; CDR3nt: TGTGCCAGCAGTTACCGTGGGACCGGGGAGCTGTTTTTT
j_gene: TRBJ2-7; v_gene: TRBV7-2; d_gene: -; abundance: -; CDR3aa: CASSLAQLTYEQYF; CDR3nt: TGTGCCAGCAGCTTAGCCCAACTTACCTACGAGCAGTACTTC
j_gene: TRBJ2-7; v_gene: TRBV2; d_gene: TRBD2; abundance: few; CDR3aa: CASSEGTSGSTNEQYF; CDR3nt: TGTGCCAGCAGTGAGGGGACTAGCGGGAGCACGAACGAGCAGTACTTC
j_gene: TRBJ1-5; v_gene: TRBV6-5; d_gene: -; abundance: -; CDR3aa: CASSFPGGQWYPTQHF; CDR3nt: TGTGCCAGCAGTTTTCCTGGGGGGCAGTGGTATCCGACCCAGCATTTT
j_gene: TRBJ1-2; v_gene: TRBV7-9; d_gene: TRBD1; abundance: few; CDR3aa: CASSQTSIQGSGYTF; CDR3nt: TGTGCCAGCAGCCAGACTTCGATACAGGGGAGTGGCTACACCTTC
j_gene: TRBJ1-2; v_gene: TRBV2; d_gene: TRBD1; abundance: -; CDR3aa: CASNPGTAANYGYTF; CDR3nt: TGTGCCAGCAATCCCGGGACAGCAGCTAACTATGGCTACACCTTC
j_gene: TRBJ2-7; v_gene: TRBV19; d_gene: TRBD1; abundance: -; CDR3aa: CASSPGQGVYEQYF; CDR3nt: TGTGCCAGTAGTCCGGGACAGGGGGTCTACGAGCAGTACTTC
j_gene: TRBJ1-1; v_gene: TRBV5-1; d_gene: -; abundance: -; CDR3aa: CASSRNRMNTEAFF; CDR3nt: TGCGCCAGCAGTCGGAACAGAATGAACACTGAAGCTTTCTTT
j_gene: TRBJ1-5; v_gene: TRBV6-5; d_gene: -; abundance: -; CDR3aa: CASSQAGDSNQPQHF; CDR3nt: TGTGCCAGCAGCCAGGCGGGCGATAGCAATCAGCCCCAGCATTTT
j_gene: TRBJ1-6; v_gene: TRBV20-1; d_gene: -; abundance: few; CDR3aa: CSAMLNSPLHF; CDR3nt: TGCAGTGCTATGCTCAATTCACCCCTCCACTTT
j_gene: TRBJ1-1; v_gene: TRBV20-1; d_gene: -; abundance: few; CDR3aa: CSARKDTEAFF; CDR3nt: TGCAGTGCCAGGAAGGACACTGAAGCTTTCTTT